The 27 T cell receptor beta chains below come from one sample, sequenced in a study of T cells expressing NK-cell markers. TCRdb re-called the 5' RACE reads, yielding one record per CDR3 amino acid sequence without DNA. In all, the sample yields about 380,000 distinct CDR3 sequences. The sample taken for sequencing was blood T cells: a sorted CD56 or NKG2C T cell subset, CD4+ or CD8+ T cells, or bulk PBMC T cells (not recorded which). The receptors here all came from a man aged 18-70 years in good health.

This chain connects TRBV28 to TRBJ1-1. CDR1 is MDHEN, CDR2 SYDVKM, per germline. The CDR3 sequence is 15 residues long. CDR3 in amino acids: CASSSHGLPNTEAFF.

The chain is built from TRBV19 and TRBJ2-2; the D gene TCRdb calls, TRBD1, cannot be checked with no DNA. Germline V lookup: CDR1 LNHDA, CDR2 SQIVND (reference sequence). The CDR3 contains 14 residues. The CDR3 protein is CASRTGTNTGELFF.

The J gene is TRBJ1-1, the V gene TRBV20-1; TCRdb indicates TRBD1, and absent DNA this call remains unverified. This CDR3 has 14 residues. Germline loops: CDR1 DFQATT, CDR2 SNEGSKA (reference sequence). This CDR3 is CSAFNRRRGTEAFF.

The rearrangement uses TRBV20-1 and TRBJ2-7; no DNA is available, so the TRBD2 call from TCRdb remains unchecked. Germline-derived CDR1 and CDR2 are DFQATT and SNEGSKA (reference sequence). The CDR3 totals 14 residues. CDR3 loop: CSASSRSGAYEQYF.

This chain uses TRBV7-2 with TRBJ2-3. CDR3 length: 15 amino acids. Germline CDR1 is SGHTA and CDR2 is FQGNSA. The CDR3 is CASSLASASTDTQYF.

The CDR3 region is CASSLLGDTNTGELFF. The chain uses TRBV12-3 or TRBV12-4 and TRBJ2-2; the D gene TCRdb calls, TRBD1, cannot be checked with no DNA. CDR3 length equals 16 residues.

The chain couples TRBV20-1 to TRBJ2-1; no DNA is available, so the TRBD2 call from TCRdb remains unchecked. The V gene's germline CDR1 is DFQATT and CDR2 SNEGSKA (reference sequence). The CDR3 runs 14 residues. The CDR3 loop is CSARKAGGKNEQFF.

The rearrangement links TRBV5-4 to TRBJ2-1; TCRdb's assignment of TRBD1 cannot be checked, as there is no DNA. This CDR3 has 16 amino acids. Germline V gene sequence: CDR1 SGHNT, CDR2 YYREEE (reference sequence). The CDR3 protein is CASSRDLAGALNEQFF.

The J gene is TRBJ2-2, the V gene TRBV10-3; TCRdb proposes TRBD2, but this gene call is untestable without DNA. The CDR3 sequence is 15 residues long. Germline CDR1 is ENHRY and CDR2 is SYGVKD. CDR3 protein: CATHRAGKNTGELFF.

This rearrangement joins TRBV25-1 to TRBJ1-2; the D gene TCRdb calls, TRBD1, cannot be checked with no DNA. From germline, CDR1 is MGHDK and CDR2 SYGVNS. CDR3 length: 13 residues. Here the CDR3 reads CASSQAGMIGYTF.

The genes are TRBV6-5 and TRBJ1-4; the TRBD1 assignment by TCRdb is unverifiable without DNA. Per the germline V gene, CDR1 is MNHEY and CDR2 is SVGAGI. The CDR3 runs 15 residues. CDR3 protein: CASRNSGTGNEKLFF.

This chain connects TRBV7-9 to TRBJ2-5; no DNA is available, so the TRBD1 call from TCRdb remains unchecked. CDR1 is SEHNR and CDR2 is FQNEAQ in the germline V gene (reference sequence). The CDR3 length is 13 residues. The CDR3 sequence is CASRGQGVETQYF.

This chain links TRBV19 with TRBJ2-7; TCRdb outputs TRBD1, but without DNA this stays unchecked. Germline loops: CDR1 LNHDA, CDR2 SQIVND (reference sequence). The CDR3 has 14 amino acids. The CDR3 spells CASSRDRWTYEQYF.

The CDR3: CASSYVYGGSGNTIYF. This chain connects TRBV6-5 to TRBJ1-3; TCRdb's D call, TRBD1, is unchecked because there is no DNA. Germline CDR1 reads MNHEY; CDR2 reads SVGAGI. There are 16 residues in the CDR3.

The chain combines TRBV3-1 with TRBJ2-2; TCRdb indicates TRBD1, and absent DNA this call remains unverified. Germline CDR1 reads LGHDT; CDR2 reads YNNKEL (reference sequence). CDR3 length: 15 residues. The CDR3 sequence: CASSLWRQGFGELFF.

The chain has TRBV5-1 and TRBJ2-2. The CDR3 has 16 amino acids. Germline V gives CDR1 SGHRS, CDR2 YFSETQ. The CDR3: CASSFLFTANTGELFF.

The chain couples TRBV4-1 to TRBJ2-1; TCRdb's D call of TRBD2 is untestable without DNA. Germline assignment: CDR1 MGHRA and CDR2 YSYEKL. The CDR3 has 17 residues. The CDR3: CASSQDKAGGLHNEQFF.

The genes are TRBV2 and TRBJ1-6; TCRdb's D call of TRBD1 is untestable without DNA. CDR3 size: 13 residues. In germline, CDR1 is SNHLY, CDR2 FYNNEI. The chain's CDR3 is CASRGDYNSPLHF.

The chain has TRBV5-1 and TRBJ2-3; TCRdb returns TRBD2, unconfirmable since there is no DNA. The CDR3 spans 16 residues. Germline lookup yields CDR1 SGHRS and CDR2 YFSETQ. CDR3 residues: CASSLGASAITDTQYF.

V usage is TRBV30 and J usage is TRBJ1-4. Germline V gene lookup returns CDR1 GTSNPN and CDR2 SVGIG (reference sequence). CDR3 size: 13 residues. CDR3: CAWSVQGNEKLFF. The entire variable domain, with the rest obtained from reference TRBV30 and TRBJ1-4, is as follows: SQTIHQWPATLVQPVGSPLSLECTVEGTSNPNLYWYRQAAGRGLQLLFYSVGIGQISSEVPQNLSASRPQDRQFILSSKKLLLSDSGFYLCAWSVQGNEKLFFGSGTQLSVL.

The V and J genes are TRBV5-1 and TRBJ2-3. The CDR3 is made up of 15 amino acids. The germline V gene encodes CDR1 SGHRS and CDR2 YFSETQ. The CDR3 reads CASSLAFGLWDTQYF. Full variable domain (remainder filled in from reference TRBV5-1 and TRBJ2-3): KAGVTQTPRYLIKTRGQQVTLSCSPISGHRSVSWYQQTPGQGLQFLFEYFSETQRNKGNFPGRFSGRQFSNSRSEMNVSTLELGDSALYLCASSLAFGLWDTQYFGPGTRLTVL.

This rearrangement joins TRBV7-9 to TRBJ1-2; TCRdb picks TRBD1, but there is no DNA to check that call. CDR1 and CDR2 (germline): SEHNR, FQNEAQ (reference sequence). This CDR3 has 14 amino acids. CDR3: CASSLAAVYYGYTF.

The chain recombines TRBV12-3 or TRBV12-4 with TRBJ1-6; the TCRdb D gene call, TRBD1, has no DNA to confirm it. This CDR3 is built from 13 residues. The CDR3 protein is CASTMWADSPLHF.

J is TRBJ2-3 and V is TRBV6-6. Germline-derived CDR1 and CDR2 are MNHNY and SVGAGI (reference sequence). The CDR3 length is 12 residues. The CDR3 loop is CASTYSTDTQYF.

The chain uses TRBV5-1 and TRBJ2-3. This CDR3 contains 17 residues. Germline V gene data show CDR1 as SGHRS and CDR2 as YFSETQ. CDR3: CASSLGQSGLRPDTQYF.

The chain employs TRBV6-2 or TRBV6-3 and TRBJ2-3. The CDR3 length is 14 residues. CDR1 is MNHEY, CDR2 SVGEGT, per germline. The CDR3 region is CASSYLLVTDTQYF.

J is TRBJ1-1 and V is TRBV6-5. Germline V gene data show CDR1 as MNHEY and CDR2 as SVGAGI. The CDR3 consists of 15 residues. Here the CDR3 reads CASSYSLGGAAEAFF.